The TCR beta chain described here comes from a study of OX40 agonist ivuxolimab in advanced cancers. Study at large: Ivuxolimab, an agonistic anti-OX40 (CD134) antibody, was given to patients. Patients in the trial were receiving intravenous ivuxolimab every 2 weeks, at doses of 0.01 to 10 mg/kg. Partial responses, seen in three patients, involved one hepatocellular carcinoma and two cutaneous melanomas. Findings and limits, study-wide: Doses of 0.1 to 3.0 mg/kg were accompanied by clonal expansion of CD4+ and CD8+ blood T cells by week 6.

Libraries were prepared by immunoSEQ multiplex PCR; TCRdb keeps only in-frame clonotypes and omits some of them. The table includes tens of thousands of clones, 65% to 90% detected once. This clone was found a few times. The antigen is unknown. Trimming removed 6 bases from V and 0 bases from J, with 8 bases in between. The length of the CDR3 is 13 residues. Germline V gene lookup returns CDR1 SQVTM and CDR2 ANQGSEA. This clonotype was obtained from an adult with an advanced solid tumor such as melanoma, head and neck, liver or kidney cancer. The V gene is TRBV29-1, the J gene TRBJ1-4; D gene ambiguous. The material sequenced was CD4+ or CD8+ T cells sorted from blood, taken in a trial of the OX40 agonist ivuxolimab. The CDR3 coding sequence is TGCAGCGTCCTTGAAGCAACTAATGAAAAACTGTTTTTT. Amino acid sequence: CSVLEATNEKLFF.